These T cell receptor beta chains were read from a single sample in a study of T-cell memory formation after mild COVID-19. TCRdb analysed the 5' RACE reads with MiXCR anew, one entry per CDR3 protein. This sample has 550,000 to 700,000 distinct CDR3 sequences, with around a sixth found just once. Sequencing used PBMCs or a T cell subset sorted from them (not recorded which). All receptors come from an adult woman who had mild COVID-19 (a few samples of this study predate the infection). Cell type and time point are not known. Each CDR3 is given with its conserved first and last residue. Each record gives: J gene, V gene, D gene, clone size, CDR3 protein, CDR3 DNA. D genes are given only for firm matches. Size is omitted from some rows. Given values are once, few, many or a class for expanded clones.

J gene: TRBJ1-2
V gene: TRBV3-1
D gene: TRBD1
clone size: -
CDR3 protein: CASSQFRGHGYTF
CDR3 DNA: TGTGCCAGCAGCCAATTCAGGGGGCATGGCTACACCTTC

J gene: TRBJ2-5
V gene: TRBV11-2
D gene: -
clone size: once
CDR3 protein: CASSLVGARDQYF
CDR3 DNA: TGTGCCAGCAGCTTAGTCGGGGCGCGGGATCAGTACTTC

J gene: TRBJ2-7
V gene: TRBV29-1
D gene: -
clone size: few
CDR3 protein: CSARWGVGHEQYF
CDR3 DNA: TGCAGCGCCCGTTGGGGGGTAGGCCACGAGCAGTACTTC

J gene: TRBJ2-5
V gene: TRBV10-2
D gene: TRBD2
clone size: -
CDR3 protein: CASSETPLGLAGRGETQYF
CDR3 DNA: TGCGCCAGCAGTGAGACGCCCCTCGGACTAGCGGGAAGGGGAGAGACCCAGTACTTC

J gene: TRBJ2-7
V gene: TRBV6-2/TRBV6-3
D gene: -
clone size: few
CDR3 protein: CASSYTPGMSSYEQYF
CDR3 DNA: TGTGCCAGCAGTTACACGCCGGGGATGAGCTCCTACGAGCAGTACTTC

J gene: TRBJ2-1
V gene: TRBV2
D gene: -
clone size: -
CDR3 protein: CASSEWGGEQFF
CDR3 DNA: TGTGCCAGCAGTGAATGGGGTGGTGAGCAGTTCTTC

J gene: TRBJ2-1
V gene: TRBV7-9
D gene: TRBD2
clone size: -
CDR3 protein: CASSSRGRPGGEQFF
CDR3 DNA: TGTGCCAGCAGCTCCCGCGGAAGGCCGGGGGGTGAGCAGTTCTTC

J gene: TRBJ2-3
V gene: TRBV10-3
D gene: TRBD1
clone size: few
CDR3 protein: CAIRDSGTDTQYF
CDR3 DNA: TGTGCCATCCGGGACAGCGGCACAGATACGCAGTATTTT

J gene: TRBJ2-2
V gene: TRBV9
D gene: TRBD2
clone size: -
CDR3 protein: CASSVGSGRRDGELFF
CDR3 DNA: TGTGCCAGCAGCGTGGGCAGCGGGAGACGGGACGGGGAGCTGTTTTTT

J gene: TRBJ2-7
V gene: TRBV20-1
D gene: TRBD1
clone size: few
CDR3 protein: CSARVTGGYEQYF
CDR3 DNA: TGCAGTGCTAGGGTGACAGGGGGCTACGAGCAGTACTTC

J gene: TRBJ1-1
V gene: TRBV20-1
D gene: -
clone size: -
CDR3 protein: CSARERGTGVGTEAFF
CDR3 DNA: TGCAGTGCTAGAGAGAGGGGTACGGGAGTCGGGACTGAAGCTTTCTTT

J gene: TRBJ2-1
V gene: TRBV7-9
D gene: -
clone size: -
CDR3 protein: CASSLVAVGAANEQFF
CDR3 DNA: TGTGCCAGCAGCTTAGTGGCCGTGGGGGCTGCCAATGAGCAGTTCTTC

J gene: TRBJ2-7
V gene: TRBV19
D gene: TRBD1
clone size: -
CDR3 protein: CASSPGTGGFSEQYF
CDR3 DNA: TGTGCCAGTAGTCCAGGGACAGGGGGCTTTTCCGAGCAGTACTTC

J gene: TRBJ1-2
V gene: TRBV29-1
D gene: TRBD1
clone size: few
CDR3 protein: CSVEEVLDRWLDYGYTF
CDR3 DNA: TGCAGCGTTGAAGAAGTATTGGACAGGTGGTTGGACTATGGCTACACCTTC

J gene: TRBJ2-2
V gene: TRBV6-1
D gene: TRBD1
clone size: -
CDR3 protein: CASRDRRVDTGELFF
CDR3 DNA: TGTGCCAGCAGGGACAGGAGAGTGGACACCGGGGAGCTGTTTTTT

J gene: TRBJ2-7
V gene: TRBV6-2/TRBV6-3
D gene: TRBD2
clone size: -
CDR3 protein: CASSYSIASGAYEQYF
CDR3 DNA: TGTGCCAGCAGTTACTCGATAGCTAGCGGAGCCTACGAGCAGTACTTC

J gene: TRBJ2-1
V gene: TRBV28
D gene: -
clone size: -
CDR3 protein: CASSRGGPGDEQFF
CDR3 DNA: TGTGCCAGCAGTCGGGGCGGGCCAGGTGATGAGCAGTTCTTC

J gene: TRBJ2-1
V gene: TRBV24-1
D gene: -
clone size: few
CDR3 protein: CATSNYNEQFF
CDR3 DNA: TGTGCCACCAGTAACTACAATGAGCAGTTCTTC

J gene: TRBJ2-5
V gene: TRBV29-1
D gene: -
clone size: -
CDR3 protein: CSVVGVVGETQYF
CDR3 DNA: TGCAGCGTTGTGGGTGTAGTGGGAGAGACCCAGTACTTC

J gene: TRBJ2-7
V gene: TRBV12-3/TRBV12-4
D gene: -
clone size: -
CDR3 protein: CASSLSGVAYEQYF
CDR3 DNA: TGTGCCAGCAGTTTAAGTGGGGTCGCCTACGAGCAGTACTTC